The 12 T cell receptor beta chains below all came from one sample that was sequenced in a study of blood T cell repertoires in COVID-19. Produced via immunoSEQ multiplex PCR; TCRdb's table is partial and in-frame only. Of about 110,000 clones listed, nearly 80% are singletons. The specimen was peripheral blood. The receptors derive from a woman at least 80 years old with active or convalescent COVID-19.

The rearrangement joins TRBV4-2 to TRBJ1-5, with 10 bases identical to TRBD1. J lost 6 bases, V lost 1 base, and 9 bases had no gene match. In germline, CDR1 is LGHNA, CDR2 YNFKEQ. The CDR3 has 17 amino acids. CDR3 sequence (DNA): TGTGCCAGCAGCCAAGTAGTAGGGACAGGGGAACGTCAGCCCCAGCATTTT. Its protein product is CASSQVVGTGERQPQHF.

The chain is built from TRBV5-1 and TRBJ2-5; 10 bases map to TRBD1. This CDR3 region has 19 residues. Germline loops: CDR1 SGHRS, CDR2 YFSETQ. V lost 0 bases and J lost 1; bases outside the gene matches: 12. The chain's CDR3 is CASSLAEGDRGQGQETQYF. CDR3 sequence (DNA): TGCGCCAGCAGCTTGGCCGAAGGAGACAGGGGGCAAGGCCAAGAGACCCAGTACTTC.

This rearrangement joins TRBV5-6 to TRBJ2-1; TRBD2 matches 11 bases. Germline V gives CDR1 SGHDT, CDR2 YYEEEE. V shed 3 bases, J shed 5 bases, and the junction held 7 bases outside the gene matches. CDR3 size: 16 residues. CDR3: CASSSSSSGRNNEQFF. DNA of the CDR3: TGTGCCAGCAGCTCCTCCTCTAGCGGGAGGAACAATGAGCAGTTCTTC.

The chain couples TRBV10-3 to TRBJ1-4; TRBD1 aligns across 7 bases. The germline gives CDR1 ENHRY, CDR2 SYGVKD. V lost 6 bases to trimming and J lost 8 bases; unmatched junction nucleotides: 6. The CDR3 loop spans 13 amino acids. DNA for the CDR3: TGTGCCATCAGCCGCGACAGGGTCGAAAAACTGTTTTTT. Amino acid sequence: CAISRDRVEKLFF.

The chain uses TRBV5-1 and TRBJ2-5; weak D call: TRBD1 (5 bases). Germline V gene lookup returns CDR1 SGHRS and CDR2 YFSETQ. The length of the CDR3 is 13 residues. With 6 bases removed from V and 0 bases from J, the gap between germline ends came to 9 bases. CDR3 sequence reads: CASTREDQETQYF. The DNA for the CDR3 is TGCGCCAGCACCAGGGAAGACCAAGAGACCCAGTACTTC.

The chain combines TRBV19 with TRBJ1-2; D not resolved. CDR1 and CDR2 (germline): LNHDA, SQIVND (reference sequence). This CDR3 is built from 16 residues. Trimming pared 3 bases from V and 5 bases from J, leaving 19 bases between. CDR3 bases: TGTGCCAGTAGTATGTGGAGGACTACCGGGAATTATGGCTACACCTTC. Its translation is CASSMWRTTGNYGYTF.

J is TRBJ2-3 and V is TRBV5-1, with a tentative D call TRBD1 (5 bases). Trimming took 5 bases from V and 0 from J, leaving 19 bases between them. The length of the CDR3 is 17 residues. Per the germline V gene, CDR1 is SGHRS and CDR2 is YFSETQ. The CDR3 sequence is CASRWNPDRFSTDTQYF. The CDR3 DNA follows: TGCGCCAGCAGATGGAACCCAGACAGATTTAGCACAGATACGCAGTATTTT.

The chain uses TRBV6-2 or TRBV6-3 and TRBJ1-1; the D gene is possibly TRBD1 (5 bases). V was clipped by 6 bases and J by 3 bases, with 14 bases between them. CDR3 length: 14 residues. Germline V gene data show CDR1 as MNHEY and CDR2 as SVGEGT. CDR3: CASSQQDTHTEAFF. CDR3 DNA: TGTGCCAGCAGCCAGCAGGACACCCACACTGAAGCTTTCTTT.

This rearrangement joins TRBV10-3 to TRBJ2-1, with 9 bases aligning to TRBD2. The trim removed 7 bases at V and 7 bases at J, leaving 8 bases unmatched. From germline, CDR1 is ENHRY and CDR2 SYGVKD. CDR3 length equals 14 residues. The DNA for the CDR3 is TGTGCCATCATGCCGGGACTAGCCGGAAATGAGCAGTTCTTC. Encoded protein: CAIMPGLAGNEQFF.

The CDR3 spells CASSPADRDYQPQHF. The CDR3 DNA sequence: TGTGCCAGCAGTCCTGCGGACAGGGATTATCAGCCCCAGCATTTT. V gene TRBV6-5 combines with J gene TRBJ1-5; TRBD1 matches at 8 bases. This CDR3 spans 15 amino acids. CDR1 is MNHEY, CDR2 SVGAGI, per germline. Losses at the gene ends were 5 bases for V and 5 bases for J; bases not matched to a gene: 8.

The chain carries TRBV9 and TRBJ2-2; 10 nucleotides match TRBD2. V dropped 2 bases and J dropped 7; count of bases not matched to a gene: 11. The V gene's germline CDR1 is SGDLS and CDR2 YYNGEE. This CDR3 has 17 amino acids. The CDR3 nucleotides are TGTGCCAGCAGCGTCTCTTCCAGCGGGAGGGATGGCGGGGAGCTGTTTTTT. It translates to CASSVSSSGRDGGELFF.

The rearrangement links TRBV24-1 to TRBJ2-1; 10 bases fit TRBD1. V shed 6 bases and J 4 bases; nucleotides not matched to a gene: 5. The germline CDR1 and CDR2 sequences are KGHDR and SFDVKD. This CDR3 has 15 residues. In DNA form, the CDR3 reads TGTGCCACCAGTAGGGGACAGGGGTTTTACAATGAGCAGTTCTTC. It codes for CATSRGQGFYNEQFF.